A selection of T cell receptor beta chains follows, all from one sample in a study of metastatic and nonmetastatic thyroid tumors. TCRdb re-called the PCR reads via MiXCR. The table has over 25,000 clones, about 3.9% seen once. Sequences were obtained from blood. The receptors here all came from a female donor with papillary thyroid cancer or a benign thyroid nodule (not recorded which). Some clones in this sample may be carry-over from other donors' samples. Both conserved end residues are part of each CDR3. D genes are given only for firm matches. Not all rows give a size; the values are once, few, many and, for expanded clones, a class.

j_call | v_call | clone_size | d_call | cdr3_aa | cdr3_nt
TRBJ2-7 | TRBV12-3/TRBV12-4 | NA | NA | CASSLVQESSEQYF | TGTGCCAGCAGTTTAGTTCAGGAAAGCTCCGAGCAGTACTTC
TRBJ1-1 | TRBV6-1 | medium-sized | TRBD1 | CASSQDRSSEAFF | TGTGCCAGCAGTCAGGACAGGTCCTCTGAAGCTTTCTTT
TRBJ1-5 | TRBV6-1 | few | TRBD1 | CASSGRQGDRNQPQHF | TGTGCCAGCAGTGGGAGACAGGGGGATCGTAATCAGCCCCAGCATTTT
TRBJ2-3 | TRBV20-1 | few | NA | CSASDNRVGNTDTQYF | TGCAGTGCTAGCGATAACAGGGTGGGGAACACAGATACGCAGTATTTT
TRBJ2-1 | TRBV6-4 | NA | NA | CASSDSGGASEQFF | TGTGCCAGCAGTGACTCTGGGGGGGCCAGTGAGCAGTTCTTC
TRBJ2-1 | TRBV20-1 | many | TRBD2 | CSARDTSDEQFF | TGCAGTGCTAGAGATACTAGCGATGAGCAGTTCTTC
TRBJ1-2 | TRBV2 | NA | NA | CASSEEGEDYGYTF | TGTGCCAGCAGTGAGGAGGGGGAGGACTATGGCTACACCTTC
TRBJ2-4 | TRBV6-1 | few | NA | CASGGGTPAAKNIQYF | TGTGCCAGCGGAGGCGGGACCCCGGCGGCCAAAAACATTCAGTACTTC
TRBJ2-5 | TRBV13 | many | NA | CASSPTPGQETQYF | TGTGCCAGCAGCCCCACACCGGGCCAAGAGACCCAGTACTTC
TRBJ2-1 | TRBV9 | NA | TRBD2 | CASGNPRTSGSSGTEQSF | TGTGCCAGCGGCAACCCCCGAACTAGCGGGAGTAGTGGGACTGAGCAGTCCTTC
TRBJ1-2 | TRBV12-3/TRBV12-4 | few | NA | CASIWTSGTLGYTF | TGTGCCAGCATTTGGACATCTGGGACGCTGGGCTACACCTTC
TRBJ1-1 | TRBV6-1 | few | TRBD1 | CASTEAFQGDQGTEAFF | TGTGCCAGCACTGAAGCGTTCCAGGGGGACCAAGGCACTGAAGCTTTCTTT
TRBJ1-6 | TRBV19 | NA | NA | CASRVKDSIYNSPLHF | TGTGCCAGTAGAGTAAAGGACAGCATTTATAATTCACCCCTCCACTTT
TRBJ1-5 | TRBV12-3/TRBV12-4 | few | NA | CASRSHRRDNQPQHF | TGTGCCAGCAGGTCCCATCGGAGGGACAATCAGCCCCAGCATTTT
TRBJ2-7 | TRBV5-1 | many | TRBD2 | CASSFGSAGDEQYF | TGCGCCAGCAGCTTCGGGAGCGCGGGGGACGAGCAGTACTTC
TRBJ2-2 | TRBV27 | few | NA | CASTQSSNTGELFF | TGTGCCAGCACTCAATCTAGCAACACCGGGGAGCTGTTTTTT
TRBJ2-7 | TRBV12-3/TRBV12-4 | many | TRBD2 | CASSNPGLAGALSF | TGTGCCAGCAGTAATCCGGGACTAGCGGGAGCCCTCTCCTTC
TRBJ2-7 | TRBV20-1 | many | NA | CSASRAAISYEQYF | TGCAGTGCTAGCAGAGCGGCTATCTCCTACGAGCAGTACTTC
TRBJ1-1 | TRBV30 | few | NA | CAWRGSQNTEAFF | TGTGCCTGGCGGGGATCTCAGAACACTGAAGCTTTCTTT
TRBJ1-3 | TRBV2 | few | NA | CASSGVAGNTIYF | TGTGCCAGCAGTGGGGTTGCCGGAAACACCATATATTTT
TRBJ2-7 | TRBV19 | many | TRBD1 | CASSMGQAYEQYF | TGTGCCAGTAGTATGGGACAGGCCTACGAGCAGTACTTC
TRBJ2-7 | TRBV20-1 | few | NA | CSARAGGPNEQYF | TGCAGTGCTAGAGCTGGAGGGCCTAACGAGCAGTACTTC
TRBJ1-5 | TRBV5-5 | few | NA | CASSFDGLSNQPQHF | TGTGCCAGCAGCTTTGACGGATTAAGCAATCAGCCCCAGCATTTT
TRBJ2-5 | TRBV5-6 | many | NA | CASSLRRPQETQYF | TGTGCCAGCAGCCTCCGACGGCCTCAAGAGACCCAGTACTTC
TRBJ2-3 | TRBV28 | many | NA | CASSYGRMSGYF | TGTGCCAGCAGCTACGGACGCATGTCTGGGTATTTT
TRBJ1-1 | TRBV7-8 | few | TRBD1 | CASISQGGDTEAFF | TGTGCCAGCATCTCACAGGGGGGGGACACTGAAGCTTTCTTT
TRBJ2-1 | TRBV7-9 | many | TRBD2 | CASSLSGPSSGTGQQFF | TGTGCCAGCAGCCTGTCAGGTCCGTCTAGCGGTACGGGCCAGCAGTTCTTC
TRBJ1-1 | TRBV11-3 | many | NA | CASRQPRGNTEAFF | TGTGCCAGCAGGCAGCCTCGGGGGAACACTGAAGCTTTCTTT
TRBJ1-3 | TRBV6-5 | NA | NA | CASRNSGNTIYF | TGTGCCAGCAGAAACTCTGGAAACACCATATATTTT
TRBJ1-5 | TRBV6-1 | medium-sized | NA | CASIHSFRGNQPQHF | TGTGCCAGCATCCATAGTTTCAGGGGCAATCAGCCCCAGCATTTT
TRBJ1-1 | TRBV12-3/TRBV12-4 | few | TRBD1 | CVSSPTGDLVNTEAFF | TGTGTCAGCAGCCCAACAGGGGACCTGGTGAACACTGAAGCTTTCTTT
TRBJ2-7 | TRBV11-3 | many | NA | CASSQGAEQYF | TGTGCCAGCAGTCAAGGGGCGGAGCAGTACTTC
TRBJ2-1 | TRBV28 | few | NA | CASTPGGTGLFDEQFF | TGTGCCAGCACCCCGGGGGGGACAGGGTTGTTTGATGAGCAGTTCTTC
TRBJ1-1 | TRBV7-8 | few | NA | CASSLGAGGQGTEAFF | TGTGCCAGCAGCTTAGGGGCAGGTGGGCAGGGTACTGAAGCTTTCTTT
TRBJ2-7 | TRBV5-5 | NA | TRBD1 | CASSFRIGTGGSYEQYF | TGTGCCAGCAGCTTTAGAATTGGGACAGGGGGCTCCTACGAGCAGTACTTC
TRBJ2-7 | TRBV11-2 | few | NA | CASSSVGSSYEQYF | TGTGCCAGCAGCTCAGTCGGGTCTTCCTACGAGCAGTACTTC
TRBJ2-7 | TRBV12-3/TRBV12-4 | medium-sized | TRBD1 | CASSFSRGRHEQYF | TGTGCCAGCAGTTTTTCCAGGGGGCGACACGAGCAGTACTTC
TRBJ1-5 | TRBV11-1 | few | NA | CASSLDSGGKGPQHF | TGTGCCAGCAGCTTAGACAGCGGAGGTAAAGGGCCCCAGCATTTT
TRBJ1-3 | TRBV20-1 | many | NA | CSATSRGASTYSGNTIYF | TGCAGTGCTACGTCTCGGGGGGCCTCGACCTACTCTGGAAACACCATATATTTT
TRBJ1-2 | TRBV6-1 | few | NA | CASRPFTGHYGYTF | TGTGCCAGCAGACCCTTTACAGGGCACTATGGCTACACCTTC
TRBJ1-6 | TRBV6-2/TRBV6-3 | few | TRBD1 | CASPGTVVLRDRGNSPLHF | TGTGCCAGCCCCGGGACGGTCGTCCTACGGGACAGGGGGAATTCACCCCTCCACTTT
TRBJ2-7 | TRBV6-2/TRBV6-3 | few | TRBD1 | CASPGTGRYEQYF | TGTGCCAGCCCCGGGACAGGGAGGTACGAGCAGTACTTC
TRBJ2-2 | TRBV6-5 | NA | NA | CASSFPGGKGELFF | TGTGCCAGCAGTTTCCCAGGGGGGAAGGGGGAGCTGTTTTTT
TRBJ1-6 | TRBV24-1 | few | NA | CATSAGTNSPLHF | TGTGCCACCAGTGCAGGGACTAATTCACCCCTCCACTTT
TRBJ1-3 | TRBV12-3/TRBV12-4 | NA | NA | CASSLRGAPGNTIYF | TGTGCCAGCAGTTTACGGGGGGCGCCTGGAAACACCATATATTTT
TRBJ1-3 | TRBV30 | many | NA | CAWRGTGGSYSFGNTIYF | TGTGCCTGGAGGGGTACCGGAGGGTCTTATTCGTTTGGAAACACCATATATTTT
TRBJ2-3 | TRBV18 | many | TRBD2 | CASSPTSGKLSDTQYF | TGTGCCAGCTCACCAACTAGCGGGAAGCTGTCAGATACGCAGTATTTT
TRBJ2-2 | TRBV6-5 | few | NA | CASSYGGVTGELFF | TGTGCCAGCAGTTACGGGGGAGTTACCGGGGAGCTGTTTTTT
TRBJ2-1 | TRBV7-9 | NA | TRBD2 | CASSLAVGTNYNEQFF | TGTGCCAGCAGCTTAGCGGTTGGGACTAACTACAATGAGCAGTTCTTC
TRBJ2-7 | TRBV6-5 | few | TRBD1 | CASSSTGDPSYEQYF | TGTGCCAGCAGTTCGACAGGGGACCCCTCCTACGAGCAGTACTTC
TRBJ1-1 | TRBV28 | NA | NA | CASSFPPGAKAFF | TGTGCCAGCAGTTTTCCTCCGGGGGCTAAAGCTTTCTTT
TRBJ2-3 | TRBV18 | NA | TRBD2 | CASSRTSGRAGDTDTQYF | TGTGCCAGCTCCCGGACTAGCGGGAGGGCTGGTGACACAGATACGCAGTATTTT
TRBJ2-3 | TRBV5-1 | NA | NA | CASSLGTQSDTQYF | TGCGCCAGCAGCCTCGGGACACAATCGGATACGCAGTATTTT
TRBJ2-7 | TRBV5-1 | NA | TRBD1 | CASRTDRGRGEQYF | TGCGCCAGCAGAACAGACAGGGGGCGCGGGGAGCAGTACTTC
TRBJ2-1 | TRBV19 | many | NA | CASSMGWGVGNEQFF | TGTGCCAGTAGTATGGGTTGGGGGGTGGGGAATGAGCAGTTCTTC
TRBJ2-2 | TRBV2 | few | TRBD2 | CASKRRHTITGTSGRWNTGELFF | TGTGCCAGCAAGAGACGACATACCATAACCGGGACTAGCGGGAGGTGGAACACCGGGGAGCTGTTTTTT
TRBJ1-2 | TRBV3-1 | few | NA | CASSQDLRGGGYTF | TGTGCCAGCAGCCAAGATTTGAGAGGAGGGGGCTACACCTTC
TRBJ2-7 | TRBV20-1 | NA | TRBD2 | CSASGVTSGDFSYEQYF | TGCAGTGCTTCTGGGGTGACTAGCGGGGACTTTTCCTACGAGCAGTACTTC
TRBJ2-3 | TRBV3-1 | many | NA | CASSRGKDTQYF | TGTGCCAGCAGCCGGGGGAAAGATACGCAGTATTTT